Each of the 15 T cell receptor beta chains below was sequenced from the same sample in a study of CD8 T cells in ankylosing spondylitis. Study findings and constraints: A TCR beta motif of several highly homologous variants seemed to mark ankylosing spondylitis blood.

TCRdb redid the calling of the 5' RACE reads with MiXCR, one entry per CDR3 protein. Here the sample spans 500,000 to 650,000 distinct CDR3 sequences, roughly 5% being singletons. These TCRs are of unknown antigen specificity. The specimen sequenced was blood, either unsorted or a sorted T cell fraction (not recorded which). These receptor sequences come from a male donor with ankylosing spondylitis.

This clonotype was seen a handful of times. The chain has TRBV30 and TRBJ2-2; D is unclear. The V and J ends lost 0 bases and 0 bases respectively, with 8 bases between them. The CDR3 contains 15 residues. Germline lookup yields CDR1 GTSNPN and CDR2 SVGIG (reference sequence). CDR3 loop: CAWSVRRANTGELFF. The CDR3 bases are TGTGCCTGGAGTGTACGGAGAGCGAACACCGGGGAGCTGTTTTTT.

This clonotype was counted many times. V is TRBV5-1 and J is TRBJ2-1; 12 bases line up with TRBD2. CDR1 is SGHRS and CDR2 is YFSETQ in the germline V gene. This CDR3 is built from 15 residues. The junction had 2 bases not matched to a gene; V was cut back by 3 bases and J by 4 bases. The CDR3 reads CASSSGLAGYNEQFF. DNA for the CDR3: TGCGCCAGCAGCTCCGGACTAGCGGGGTACAATGAGCAGTTCTTC. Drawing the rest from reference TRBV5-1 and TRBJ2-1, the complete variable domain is KAGVTQTPRYLIKTRGQQVTLSCSPISGHRSVSWYQQTPGQGLQFLFEYFSETQRNKGNFPGRFSGRQFSNSRSEMNVSTLELGDSALYLCASSSGLAGYNEQFFGPGTRLTVL.

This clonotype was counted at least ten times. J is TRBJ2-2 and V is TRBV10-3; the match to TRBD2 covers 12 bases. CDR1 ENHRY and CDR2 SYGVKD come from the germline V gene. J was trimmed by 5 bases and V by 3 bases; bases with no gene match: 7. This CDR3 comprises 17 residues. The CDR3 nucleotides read TGTGCCATCAGTGATCAAATCGGGACTAGCGGGACCGGGGAGCTGTTTTTT. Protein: CAISDQIGTSGTGELFF.

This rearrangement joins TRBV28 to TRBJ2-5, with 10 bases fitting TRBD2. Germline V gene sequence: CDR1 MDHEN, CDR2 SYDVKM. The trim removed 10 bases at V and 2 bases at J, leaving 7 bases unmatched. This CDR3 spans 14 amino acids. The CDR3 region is CATRLAGVQETQYF. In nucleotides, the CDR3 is TGTGCCACCAGGCTAGCGGGGGTTCAAGAGACCCAGTACTTC.

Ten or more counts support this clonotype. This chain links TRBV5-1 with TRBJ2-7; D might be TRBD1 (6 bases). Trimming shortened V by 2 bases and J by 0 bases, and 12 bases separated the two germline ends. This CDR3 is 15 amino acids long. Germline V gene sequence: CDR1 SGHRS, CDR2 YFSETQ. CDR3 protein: CASSFTTGGSYEQYF. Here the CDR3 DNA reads TGCGCCAGCAGCTTCACGACAGGTGGCTCCTACGAGCAGTACTTC.

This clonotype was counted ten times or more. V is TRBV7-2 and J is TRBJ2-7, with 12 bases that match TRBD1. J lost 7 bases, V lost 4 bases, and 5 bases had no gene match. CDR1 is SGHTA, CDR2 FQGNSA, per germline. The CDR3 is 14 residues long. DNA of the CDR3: TGTGCCAGCAGCTATCGGGACAGGGGGCGGGAGCAGTACTTC. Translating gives CASSYRDRGREQYF.

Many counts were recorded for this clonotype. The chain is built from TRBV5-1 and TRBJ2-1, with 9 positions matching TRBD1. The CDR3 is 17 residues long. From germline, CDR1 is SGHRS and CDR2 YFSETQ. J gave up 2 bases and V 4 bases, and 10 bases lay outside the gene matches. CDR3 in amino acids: CASSGFGQGPTYNEQFF. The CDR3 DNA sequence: TGCGCCAGCAGCGGCTTCGGACAGGGGCCTACCTACAATGAGCAGTTCTTC. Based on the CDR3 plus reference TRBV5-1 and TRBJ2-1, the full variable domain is KAGVTQTPRYLIKTRGQQVTLSCSPISGHRSVSWYQQTPGQGLQFLFEYFSETQRNKGNFPGRFSGRQFSNSRSEMNVSTLELGDSALYLCASSGFGQGPTYNEQFFGPGTRLTVL.

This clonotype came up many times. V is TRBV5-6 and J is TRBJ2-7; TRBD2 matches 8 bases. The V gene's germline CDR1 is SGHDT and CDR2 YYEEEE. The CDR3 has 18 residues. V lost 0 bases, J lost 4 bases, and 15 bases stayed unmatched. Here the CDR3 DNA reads TGTGCCAGCAGCTTGGCGGGGGGGCCCCCTCAAGAAAGGTACGAGCAGTACTTC. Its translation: CASSLAGGPPQERYEQYF.

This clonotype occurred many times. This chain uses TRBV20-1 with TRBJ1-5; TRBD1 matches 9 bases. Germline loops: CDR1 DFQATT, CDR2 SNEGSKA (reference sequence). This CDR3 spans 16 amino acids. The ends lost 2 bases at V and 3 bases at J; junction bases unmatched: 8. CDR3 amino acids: CSARPPGTGSNQPQHF. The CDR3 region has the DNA TGCAGTGCTAGACCTCCCGGGACAGGGTCCAATCAGCCCCAGCATTTT.

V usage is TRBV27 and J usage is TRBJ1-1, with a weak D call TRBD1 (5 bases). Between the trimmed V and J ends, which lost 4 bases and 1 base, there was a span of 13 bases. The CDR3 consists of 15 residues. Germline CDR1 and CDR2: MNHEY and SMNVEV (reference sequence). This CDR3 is CASSYAGDRNTEAFF. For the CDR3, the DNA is TGTGCCAGCAGTTACGCGGGGGACCGGAACACTGAAGCTTTCTTT.

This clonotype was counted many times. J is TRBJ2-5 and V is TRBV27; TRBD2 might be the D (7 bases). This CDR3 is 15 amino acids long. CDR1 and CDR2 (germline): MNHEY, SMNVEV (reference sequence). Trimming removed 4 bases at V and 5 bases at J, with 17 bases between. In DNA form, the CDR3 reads TGTGCCAGCAGTTCTTTGGGGGGGCTGATGGAGACCCAGTACTTC. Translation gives CASSSLGGLMETQYF.

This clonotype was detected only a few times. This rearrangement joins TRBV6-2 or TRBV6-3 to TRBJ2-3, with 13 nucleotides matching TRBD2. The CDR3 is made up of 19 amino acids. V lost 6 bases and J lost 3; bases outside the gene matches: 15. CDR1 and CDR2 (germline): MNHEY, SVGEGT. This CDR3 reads CASRSHRTSGGGRTDTQYF. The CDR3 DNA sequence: TGTGCCAGCAGAAGCCATCGGACTAGCGGGGGAGGTCGGACAGATACGCAGTATTTT.

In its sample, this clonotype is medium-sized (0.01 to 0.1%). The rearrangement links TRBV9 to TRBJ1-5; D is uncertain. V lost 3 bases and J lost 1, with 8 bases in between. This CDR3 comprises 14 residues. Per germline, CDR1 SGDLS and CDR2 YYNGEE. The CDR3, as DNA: TGTGCCAGCAGCGGACCTCGGAGCAATCAGCCCCAGCATTTT. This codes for CASSGPRSNQPQHF.

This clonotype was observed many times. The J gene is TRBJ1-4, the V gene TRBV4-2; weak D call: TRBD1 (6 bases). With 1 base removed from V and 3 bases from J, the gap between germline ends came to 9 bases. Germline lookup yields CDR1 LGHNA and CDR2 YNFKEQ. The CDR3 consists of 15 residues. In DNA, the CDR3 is TGTGCCAGCAGCCAAGCTAACAGGGCTAATGAAAAACTGTTTTTT. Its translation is CASSQANRANEKLFF.

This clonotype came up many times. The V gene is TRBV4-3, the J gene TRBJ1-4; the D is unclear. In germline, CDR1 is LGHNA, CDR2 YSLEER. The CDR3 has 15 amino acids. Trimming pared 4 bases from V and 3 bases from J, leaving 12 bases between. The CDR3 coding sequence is TGCGCCAGCAGCCGCTTGTGGAAACCTAATGAAAAACTGTTTTTT. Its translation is CASSRLWKPNEKLFF.